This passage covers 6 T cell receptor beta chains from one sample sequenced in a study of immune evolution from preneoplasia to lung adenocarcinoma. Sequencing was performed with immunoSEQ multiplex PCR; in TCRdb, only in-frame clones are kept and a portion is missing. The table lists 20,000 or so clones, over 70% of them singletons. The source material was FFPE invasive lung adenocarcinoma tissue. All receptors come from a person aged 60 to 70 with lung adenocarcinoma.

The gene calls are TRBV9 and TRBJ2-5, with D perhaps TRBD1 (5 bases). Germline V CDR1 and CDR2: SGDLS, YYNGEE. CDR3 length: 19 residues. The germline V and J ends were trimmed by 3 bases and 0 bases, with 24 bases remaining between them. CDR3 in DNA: TGTGCCAGCAGCGATCCCCAGGGTAGACCCTTAGGGTACCAAGAGACCCAGTACTTC. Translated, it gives CASSDPQGRPLGYQETQYF.

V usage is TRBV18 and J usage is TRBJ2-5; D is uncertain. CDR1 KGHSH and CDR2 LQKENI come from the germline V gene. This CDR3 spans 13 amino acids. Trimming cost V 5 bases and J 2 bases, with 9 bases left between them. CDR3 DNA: TGTGCCAGCTCATCGACCAGGCAAGAGACCCAGTACTTC. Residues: CASSSTRQETQYF.

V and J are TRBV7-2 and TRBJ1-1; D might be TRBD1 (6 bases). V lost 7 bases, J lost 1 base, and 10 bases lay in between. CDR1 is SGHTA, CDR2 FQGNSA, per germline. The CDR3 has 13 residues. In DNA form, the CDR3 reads TGTGCCAGCAACCTAGGGGGGAACACTGAAGCTTTCTTT. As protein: CASNLGGNTEAFF.

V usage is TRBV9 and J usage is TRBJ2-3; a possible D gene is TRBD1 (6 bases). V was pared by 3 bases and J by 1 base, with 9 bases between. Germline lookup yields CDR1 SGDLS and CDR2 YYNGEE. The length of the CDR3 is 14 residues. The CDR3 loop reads CASSGRTGTDTQYF. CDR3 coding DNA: TGTGCCAGCAGCGGACGGACAGGCACAGATACGCAGTATTTT.

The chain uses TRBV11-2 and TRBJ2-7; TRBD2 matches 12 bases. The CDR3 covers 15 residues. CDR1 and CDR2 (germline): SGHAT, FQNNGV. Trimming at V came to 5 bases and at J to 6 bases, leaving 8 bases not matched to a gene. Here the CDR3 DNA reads TGTGCCAGCAGCCGACCACTAGCGGGAGGCAGCGAGCAGTACTTC. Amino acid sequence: CASSRPLAGGSEQYF.

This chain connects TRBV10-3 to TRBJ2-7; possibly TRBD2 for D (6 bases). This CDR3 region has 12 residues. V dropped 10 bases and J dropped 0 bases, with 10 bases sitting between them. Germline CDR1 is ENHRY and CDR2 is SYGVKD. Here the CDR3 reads CATAGRSYEQYF. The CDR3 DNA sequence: TGTGCCACCGCGGGACGCTCCTACGAGCAGTACTTC.